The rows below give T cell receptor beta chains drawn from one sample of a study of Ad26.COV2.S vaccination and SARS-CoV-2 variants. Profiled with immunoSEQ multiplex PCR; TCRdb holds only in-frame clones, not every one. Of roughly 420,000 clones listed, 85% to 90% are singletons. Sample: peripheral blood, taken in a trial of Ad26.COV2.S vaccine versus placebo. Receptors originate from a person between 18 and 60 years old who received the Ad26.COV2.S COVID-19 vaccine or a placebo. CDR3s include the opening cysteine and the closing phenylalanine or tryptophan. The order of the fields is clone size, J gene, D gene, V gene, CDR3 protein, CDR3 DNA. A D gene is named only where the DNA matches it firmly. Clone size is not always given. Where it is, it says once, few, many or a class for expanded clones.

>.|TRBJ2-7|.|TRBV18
CASSPLTSLEQYF
TGTGCCAGCTCACCGTTGACTTCGTTGGAGCAGTACTTC
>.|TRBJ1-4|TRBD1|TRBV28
CASREGQGEDEKLFF
TGTGCCAGCAGGGAGGGACAGGGGGAGGATGAAAAACTGTTTTTT
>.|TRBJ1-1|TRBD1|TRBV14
CASSHWTGREAFF
TGTGCCAGCAGCCATTGGACAGGGCGTGAAGCTTTCTTT
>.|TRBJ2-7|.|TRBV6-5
CASNAEGSYEQYF
TGTGCCAGCAACGCAGAGGGCTCCTACGAGCAGTACTTC
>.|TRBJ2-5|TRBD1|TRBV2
CASSGQGQETQYF
TGTGCCAGCAGTGGACAGGGACAAGAGACCCAGTACTTC
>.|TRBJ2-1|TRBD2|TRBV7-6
CASSLTSGGADEQFF
TGTGCCAGCAGCCTTACTAGCGGGGGGGCCGATGAGCAGTTCTTC
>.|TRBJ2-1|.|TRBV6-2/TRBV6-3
CASSYRHYNEQFF
TGTGCCAGCAGTTACCGACACTACAATGAGCAGTTCTTC
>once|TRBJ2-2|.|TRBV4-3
CASSQFPDLIDTGELFF
TGCGCCAGCAGCCAATTCCCAGACTTGATAGACACCGGGGAGCTGTTTTTT
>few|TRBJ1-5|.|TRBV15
CATSRPSRQANHQPQHF
TGTGCCACCAGCAGACCTAGCCGACAGGCCAACCATCAGCCCCAGCATTTT
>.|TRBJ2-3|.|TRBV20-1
CSARVGDTQYF
TGCAGTGCTAGAGTAGGTGATACGCAGTATTTT
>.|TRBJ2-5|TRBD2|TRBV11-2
CASSFSGRGEETQYF
TGTGCCAGCAGCTTTAGCGGGAGAGGTGAAGAGACCCAGTACTTC
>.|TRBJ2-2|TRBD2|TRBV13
CASSLTTPSGYGWTGELFF
TGTGCCAGCAGCTTAACGACACCTAGCGGGTATGGATGGACCGGGGAGCTGTTTTTT
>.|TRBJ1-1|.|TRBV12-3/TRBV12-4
CASLLQFGTEAFF
TGTGCCAGTCTTCTCCAGTTCGGCACTGAAGCTTTCTTT
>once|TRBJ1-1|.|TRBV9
CASSVEAGDTEAFF
TGTGCCAGCAGCGTAGAGGCAGGGGACACTGAAGCTTTCTTT
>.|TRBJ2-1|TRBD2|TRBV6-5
CASSYDITSGSDEQFF
TGTGCCAGCAGTTACGATATAACTAGCGGGTCTGATGAGCAGTTCTTC
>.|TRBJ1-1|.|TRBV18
CASSPRPGGQAFF
TGTGCCAGCTCACCACGGCCGGGGGGTCAGGCTTTCTTT
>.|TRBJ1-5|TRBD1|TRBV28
CASSLGQDGNQPQHF
TGTGCCAGCAGTTTAGGACAGGATGGGAATCAGCCCCAGCATTTT